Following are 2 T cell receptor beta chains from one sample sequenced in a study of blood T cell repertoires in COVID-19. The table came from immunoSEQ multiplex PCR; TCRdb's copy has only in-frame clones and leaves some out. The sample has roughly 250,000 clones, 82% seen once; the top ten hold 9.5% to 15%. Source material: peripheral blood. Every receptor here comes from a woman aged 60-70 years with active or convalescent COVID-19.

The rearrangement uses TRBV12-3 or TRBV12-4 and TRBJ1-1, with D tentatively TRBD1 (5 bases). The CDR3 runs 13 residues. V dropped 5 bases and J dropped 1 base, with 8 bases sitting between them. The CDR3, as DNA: TGTGCCAGCAGTGTCGACAGGAACACTGAAGCTTTCTTT. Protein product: CASSVDRNTEAFF.

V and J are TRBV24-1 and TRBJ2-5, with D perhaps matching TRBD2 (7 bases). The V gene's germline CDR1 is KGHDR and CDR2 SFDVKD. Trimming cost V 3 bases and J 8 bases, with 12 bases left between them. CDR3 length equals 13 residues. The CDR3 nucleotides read TGTGCCACCAGTGATGGGGGGGGCGTTACCCAGTACTTC. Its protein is CATSDGGGVTQYF.